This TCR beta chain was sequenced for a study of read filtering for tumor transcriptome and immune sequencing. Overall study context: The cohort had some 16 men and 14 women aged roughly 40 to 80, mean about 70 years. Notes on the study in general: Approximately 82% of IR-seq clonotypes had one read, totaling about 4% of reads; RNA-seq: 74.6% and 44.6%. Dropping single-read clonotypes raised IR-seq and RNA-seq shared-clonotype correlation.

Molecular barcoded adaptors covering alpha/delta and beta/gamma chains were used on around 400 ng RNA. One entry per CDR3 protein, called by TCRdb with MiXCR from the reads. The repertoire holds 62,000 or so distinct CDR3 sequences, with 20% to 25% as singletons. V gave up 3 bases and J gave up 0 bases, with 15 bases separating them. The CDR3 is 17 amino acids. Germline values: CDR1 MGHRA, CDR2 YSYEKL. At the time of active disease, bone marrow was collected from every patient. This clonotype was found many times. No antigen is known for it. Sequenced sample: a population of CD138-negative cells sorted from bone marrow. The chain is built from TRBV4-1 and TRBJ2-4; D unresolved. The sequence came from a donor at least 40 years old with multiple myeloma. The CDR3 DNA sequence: TGCGCCAGCAGCCAGCCCCCCGTACTTCTAGCCAAAAACATTCAGTACTTC. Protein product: CASSQPPVLLAKNIQYF.